The source of this TCR beta chain is a study of T cell repertoires in cytomegalovirus infection. TCRdb re-called the reads with MiXCR, one entry per CDR3 protein. The sample includes approximately 500,000 distinct CDR3 sequences, about 15% seen only once; the top ten take about 24%. This receptor was obtained from a human donor in good health (CMV status not recorded). Some clones in this sample may be carry-over from other donors' samples. The sample taken for sequencing was CD8+ T cells from PBMCs.

CDR3 coding DNA: TGCGCCAGCAGCCCCAGTCAGGGCTTGGACTATGGCTACACCTTC. Translated: CASSPSQGLDYGYTF. V and J are TRBV5-1 and TRBJ1-2; TRBD1 might be the D (5 bases). The CDR3 runs to 15 residues. With 4 bases removed from V and 3 bases from J, the gap between germline ends came to 16 bases. CDR1 is SGHRS and CDR2 is YFSETQ in the germline V gene.